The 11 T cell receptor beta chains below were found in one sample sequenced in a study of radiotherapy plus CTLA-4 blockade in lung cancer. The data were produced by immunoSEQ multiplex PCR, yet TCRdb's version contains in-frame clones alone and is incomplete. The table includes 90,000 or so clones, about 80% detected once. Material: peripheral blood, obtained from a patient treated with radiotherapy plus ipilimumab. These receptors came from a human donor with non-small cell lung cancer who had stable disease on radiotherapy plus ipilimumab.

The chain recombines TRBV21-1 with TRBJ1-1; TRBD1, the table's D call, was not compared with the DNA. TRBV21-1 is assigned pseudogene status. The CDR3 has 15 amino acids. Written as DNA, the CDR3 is TGTGCCAGCAGCAAACATCAGGCCATGAACACTGAAGCTTTCTTT. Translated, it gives CASSKHQAMNTEAFF.

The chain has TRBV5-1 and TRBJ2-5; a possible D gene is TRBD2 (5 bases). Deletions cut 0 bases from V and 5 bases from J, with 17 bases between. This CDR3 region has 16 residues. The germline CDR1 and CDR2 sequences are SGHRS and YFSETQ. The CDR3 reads CASSLAEGPIGETQYF. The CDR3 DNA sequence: TGCGCCAGCAGCTTGGCCGAGGGTCCCATTGGGGAGACCCAGTACTTC.

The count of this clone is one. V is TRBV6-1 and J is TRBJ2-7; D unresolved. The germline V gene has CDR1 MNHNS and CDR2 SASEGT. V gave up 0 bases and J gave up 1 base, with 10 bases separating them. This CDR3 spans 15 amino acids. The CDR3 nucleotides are TGTGCCAGCAGTGAAGCAGGGTTCAGGTCCTACGAGCAGTACTTC. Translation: CASSEAGFRSYEQYF.

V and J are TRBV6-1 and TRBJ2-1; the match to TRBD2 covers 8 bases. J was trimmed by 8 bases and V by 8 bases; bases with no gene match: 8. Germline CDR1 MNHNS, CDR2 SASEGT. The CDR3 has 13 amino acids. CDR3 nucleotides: TGTGCCAGCCGGGGACTAGGAACCGATGAGCAGTTCTTC. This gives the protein CASRGLGTDEQFF.

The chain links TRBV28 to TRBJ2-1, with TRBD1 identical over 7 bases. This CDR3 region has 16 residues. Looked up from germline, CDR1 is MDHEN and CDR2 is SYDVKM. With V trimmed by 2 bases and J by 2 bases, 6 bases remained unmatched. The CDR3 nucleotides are TGTGCCAGCAGTTTACCCGAGACAGGGACCTACAATGAGCAGTTCTTC. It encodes CASSLPETGTYNEQFF.

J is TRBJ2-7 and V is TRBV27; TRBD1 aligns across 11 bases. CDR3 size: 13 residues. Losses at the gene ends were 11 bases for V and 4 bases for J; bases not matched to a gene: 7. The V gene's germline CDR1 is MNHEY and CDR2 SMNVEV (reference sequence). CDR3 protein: CASRGTGGYEQYF. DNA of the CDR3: TGTGCCTCAAGAGGGACAGGGGGGTACGAGCAGTACTTC.

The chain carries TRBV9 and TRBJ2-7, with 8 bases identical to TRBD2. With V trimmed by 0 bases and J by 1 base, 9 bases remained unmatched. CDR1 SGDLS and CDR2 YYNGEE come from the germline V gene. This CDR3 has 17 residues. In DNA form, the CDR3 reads TGTGCCAGCAGCGTAGCCACGGGGGGGCCCGGTTCCTACGAGCAGTACTTC. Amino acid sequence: CASSVATGGPGSYEQYF.

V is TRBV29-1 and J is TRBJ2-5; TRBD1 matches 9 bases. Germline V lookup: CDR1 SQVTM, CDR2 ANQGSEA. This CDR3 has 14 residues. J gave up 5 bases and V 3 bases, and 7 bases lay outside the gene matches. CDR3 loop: CSVERGQGYETQYF. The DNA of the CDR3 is TGCAGCGTTGAGCGGGGACAGGGCTACGAGACCCAGTACTTC. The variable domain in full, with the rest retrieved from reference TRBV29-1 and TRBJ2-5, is SAVISQKPSRDICQRGTSLTIQCQVDSQVTMMFWYRQQPGQSLTLIATANQGSEATYESGFVIDKFPISRPNLTFSTLTVSNMSPEDSSIYLCSVERGQGYETQYFGPGTRLLVL.

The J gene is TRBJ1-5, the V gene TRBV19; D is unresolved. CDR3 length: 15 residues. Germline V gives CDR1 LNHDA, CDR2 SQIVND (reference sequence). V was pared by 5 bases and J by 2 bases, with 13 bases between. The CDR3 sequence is CASSASPLGNQPQHF. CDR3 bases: TGTGCCAGTAGTGCCTCCCCCCTGGGCAATCAGCCCCAGCATTTT.

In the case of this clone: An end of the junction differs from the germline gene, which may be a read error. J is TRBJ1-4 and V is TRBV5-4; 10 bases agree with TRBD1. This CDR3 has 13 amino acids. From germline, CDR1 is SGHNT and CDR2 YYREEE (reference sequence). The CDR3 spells CASSPLTGGVRDF. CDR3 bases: TGTGCCAGCAGCCCCCTGACAGGGGGCGTCCGTGATTTT.

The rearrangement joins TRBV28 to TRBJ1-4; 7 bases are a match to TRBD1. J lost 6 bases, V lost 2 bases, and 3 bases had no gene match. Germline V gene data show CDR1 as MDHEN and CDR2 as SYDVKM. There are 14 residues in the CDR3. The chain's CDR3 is CASSLTGVYEKLFF. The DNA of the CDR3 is TGTGCCAGCAGTTTAACAGGGGTGTATGAAAAACTGTTTTTT.